What follows is one T cell receptor beta chain and its context. Its antigen specificity is not known. Within one base of it there is no much larger clone, and no base qualities were kept. TCRbeta CDR3 regions were amplified from genomic DNA by means of the immunoSEQ Assay, a bias-controlled multiplex PCR. As for the authors' bioinformatics: Nucleated cell counts per sample were estimated from amplification of reference gene primers within the assay. To quantify the absolute abundance of each unique TCRbeta CDR3 rearrangement, sequence reads were collapsed and filtered. Productive Simpson clonality was computed per sample as the square root of Simpson's diversity index over productive rearrangements. The source is immuneACCESS, and TCRdb retained only in-frame sequences with V and J called. Part of the clones is not carried over; for the studies checked, unresolved V genes explain less than half of this, and the remainder is unexplained. V, J and clone size are those of that table, while D and trimming were read from the DNA. This sample is represented by about 27,000 clones; approximately 80% of them were singletons. More than 60% of the sample is taken by the ten largest.

CDR1 SNHLY and CDR2 FYNNEI were looked up in the germline V gene. The CDR3 measures 14 amino acids from cysteine to phenylalanine. The entry retains the CDR3 DNA only, 42 bases that are in frame from base 1. V was cut back by 7 bases and J by 4 bases, leaving a gap of 15 bases between them. The data were obtained in a study of blood T cell repertoires in COVID-19 (dated by TCRdb to between 2020 and 2021). At the level of the whole study: Collaborator samples came from the United States, Italy and Spain and covered acute and convalescent phases of COVID-19. The prospective study material was composed of cDNA or gDNA derived from T cells, B-cell-depleted T cells, or PBMCs. Deeply sampled blood TCRbeta repertoires from subjects exposed to, actively infected with, or recovered from COVID-19 were included in the dataset. Where available, HLA class I and class II types were taken from metadata supplied by the sample provider and were not determined by assay-based typing. A freely available public database, intended as a resource for researchers studying the immune response to SARS-CoV-2, is where the repertoires were released. The samples were drawn from two sources: the first 160 participants of the ongoing ImmuneRACE study, and 950 to 1,500 subjects contributed by 6 global collaborators. Nearly every sample came with metadata listing a de-identified subject ID, COVID-19 status, age in years and sex. Results the study describes overall, beyond this receptor: Clinical and demographic metadata were provided uncurated, with the amount varying by source and participant.

Collaborating institutions collected whole blood in K2EDTA tubes following their own protocols. For TCRbeta analysis, collaborators shipped samples as frozen whole blood, isolated PBMCs, or DNA extracted from either of those sample types. The clonotype originates from a man aged 65 to 85 with acute or convalescent COVID-19. Sequencing was carried out using peripheral blood. The chain is encoded by TRBV2 joined to TRBJ2-3, and possibly TRBD2, on 5 matching bases. CDR3 loop: CASTQDRGPDTQYF. The bases read TGTGCCAGCACCCAGGACCGGGGTCCAGATACGCAGTATTTT.